Following are 25 T cell receptor beta chains from one sample sequenced in a study of CD8+ T cells in alopecia areata. Treatment denoted: oral pan-JAK inhibitor, 5-10 mg twice daily. Extraction and reverse transcription of RNA yielded cDNA as the sequencing template. The data were produced by immunoSEQ multiplex PCR, yet TCRdb's version contains in-frame clones alone and is incomplete. The sample has approximately 100,000 clones, 55% to 75% seen once; the top ten hold about 16%. The sample here was CD8+ T cells sorted from blood, taken between weeks 55 and 65, from a patient treated with tofacitinib. Receptor source: a human donor with alopecia areata.

The chain uses TRBV18 and TRBJ2-7; 8 nucleotides agree with TRBD1. The CDR3 totals 12 residues. Per the germline V gene, CDR1 is KGHSH and CDR2 is LQKENI. The V segment lost 4 bases and the J segment 5 bases; nucleotides outside the gene matches: 1. The CDR3 region has the DNA TGTGCCAGCTCACGGACAGGGAACGAGCAGTACTTC. Protein sequence: CASSRTGNEQYF.

The chain combines TRBV5-1 with TRBJ2-2; the D is unclear. Germline V gene data show CDR1 as SGHRS and CDR2 as YFSETQ. Trimming removed 4 bases from V and 7 bases from J, with 23 bases in between. This CDR3 spans 17 amino acids. The CDR3 protein is CASSPSYPWGISGELFF. The CDR3 DNA sequence: TGCGCCAGCAGCCCCTCCTACCCGTGGGGTATCAGCGGGGAGCTGTTTTTT.

The chain has TRBV15 and TRBJ1-5; D is possibly TRBD1 (5 bases). Looked up from germline, CDR1 is LNHNV and CDR2 is YYDKDF (reference sequence). Trimming removed 8 bases from V and 9 bases from J, with 20 bases in between. This CDR3 has 14 residues. CDR3 coding DNA: TGTGCCACCGCTAGGACCAGCCAGGGTGGGCCCCAGCATTTT. Translation: CATARTSQGGPQHF.

The V call is TRBV7-8, the J call TRBJ2-1; D gene ambiguous. V gave up 4 bases and J gave up 7 bases, with 8 bases separating them. The germline CDR1 and CDR2 sequences are SGHVS and FQNEAQ. The CDR3 length is 12 residues. Here the CDR3 reads CASSSGTNEQFF. CDR3 sequence (DNA): TGTGCCAGCAGCTCGGGCACGAATGAGCAGTTCTTC.

This clone was counted between two and nine times. DNA for the CDR3: TGTGCCAGCAGCGAGACAGGGTACCAAGAGACCCAGTACTTC. Amino acid sequence: CASSETGYQETQYF. V gene TRBV13 combines with J gene TRBJ2-5; 7 nucleotides match TRBD1. This CDR3 has 14 residues. The germline gives CDR1 PRHDT, CDR2 FYEKMQ (reference sequence). Trimming at V came to 5 bases and at J to 0 bases, leaving 3 bases not matched to a gene.

The chain couples TRBV2 to TRBJ1-6; D remains ambiguous. The CDR3 length is 15 residues. V shed 6 bases and J shed 0 bases, with 9 bases lying between them. Germline CDR1 and CDR2: SNHLY and FYNNEI. For the CDR3, the DNA is TGTGCCAGCAGGAGGGCAAGCTCCTATAATTCACCCCTCCACTTT. It specifies CASRRASSYNSPLHF.

A few counts support this clone. V usage is TRBV29-1 and J usage is TRBJ2-7, with 7 bases matching TRBD2. In germline, CDR1 is SQVTM, CDR2 ANQGSEA. CDR3 size: 13 residues. V shed 7 bases and J 2 bases; nucleotides not matched to a gene: 8. For the CDR3, the DNA is TGCAGCGCCCAAGCGGGGCGAACCTACGAGCAGTACTTC. Protein product: CSAQAGRTYEQYF.

This clone was seen at least ten times. V usage is TRBV4-2 and J usage is TRBJ2-7; tentatively, D is TRBD1 or TRBD2 (6 bases each). There are 14 residues in the CDR3. Germline V lookup: CDR1 LGHNA, CDR2 YNFKEQ. Deletions cut 3 bases from V and 1 base from J, with 10 bases between. The CDR3 nucleotides read TGTGCCAGCAGCCAGGGGGGACAATCCTACGAGCAGTACTTC. Translated: CASSQGGQSYEQYF.

This chain links TRBV28 with TRBJ2-5; D uncertain. Germline CDR1 and CDR2: MDHEN and SYDVKM. The CDR3 is 12 amino acids. V shed 5 bases and J shed 6 bases, with 10 bases lying between them. The CDR3 sequence: CASSGLQKTQYF. The CDR3 nucleotides are TGTGCCAGCAGTGGGCTTCAGAAGACCCAGTACTTC.

A single count supports this clone. A read error may account for a junction end that differs from germline. The CDR3 DNA reads as TGCACCAGCAGCTTGAGACAGGGAAACTATGGCTACACCTTC. Amino acids: CTSSLRQGNYGYTF. The chain has TRBV5-1 and TRBJ1-2, with TRBD1 matching over 7 bases. The CDR3 length is 14 residues. Germline lookup yields CDR1 SGHRS and CDR2 YFSETQ.

This clone was seen many times. This sample includes further DNA sequences coding for the same CDR3. The chain couples TRBV4-1 to TRBJ1-5, with 7 bases fitting TRBD1. Per germline, CDR1 MGHRA and CDR2 YSYEKL. J gave up 6 bases and V 1 base, and 9 bases lay outside the gene matches. This CDR3 has 16 residues. The CDR3 DNA reads TGCGCCAGCAGCCAAGCAGACAGGGTTGGTAGTCAGCCCCAGCATTTT. It is translated as CASSQADRVGSQPQHF.

The genes are TRBV2 and TRBJ2-7, with D unresolved. V was cut by 6 bases and J by 2 bases, with 23 bases left in between. Germline-derived CDR1 and CDR2 are SNHLY and FYNNEI. CDR3 size: 17 residues. Written as DNA, the CDR3 is TGTGCCAGCAGAGTAGTTTGGCCCTTCTCAGAGGCCTACGAGCAGTACTTC. This codes for CASRVVWPFSEAYEQYF.

V gene TRBV4-2 combines with J gene TRBJ1-5, with D uncertain. Trimming removed 0 bases from V and 2 bases from J, with 14 bases in between. Per germline, CDR1 LGHNA and CDR2 YNFKEQ. The CDR3 runs to 17 residues. CDR3: CASSQDQVAWGNQPQHF. In nucleotides, the CDR3 is TGTGCCAGCAGCCAAGATCAGGTTGCGTGGGGCAATCAGCCCCAGCATTTT.

This chain uses TRBV9 with TRBJ1-2; D unresolved. The CDR3 runs to 10 residues. V was shortened by 5 bases and J by 8 bases, with 7 bases between the two germline ends. CDR1 is SGDLS and CDR2 is YYNGEE in the germline V gene. The CDR3 spells CASRGSGYTF. CDR3 nucleotide sequence: TGTGCCAGCAGGGGATCGGGCTACACCTTC.

Only a few counts were recorded for this clone. The rearrangement joins TRBV4-1 to TRBJ1-5, with D hard to call. Looked up from germline, CDR1 is MGHRA and CDR2 is YSYEKL. V dropped 4 bases and J dropped 0 bases, with 10 bases sitting between them. CDR3 length: 15 residues. The CDR3 coding sequence is TGCGCCAGCAGCCCTCAGGCGTATAGCAATCAGCCCCAGCATTTT. It is translated as CASSPQAYSNQPQHF.

V usage is TRBV30 and J usage is TRBJ2-3; 8 nucleotides align to TRBD2. The V and J ends lost 4 bases and 5 bases, in that order; junction bases with no gene match: 5. In germline, CDR1 is GTSNPN, CDR2 SVGIG (reference sequence). The CDR3 loop spans 13 amino acids. The CDR3 bases are TGTGCCTGGAACGGGGGGGCCCGAGATACGCAGTATTTT. Translating it yields CAWNGGARDTQYF.

The rearrangement links TRBV30 to TRBJ1-6; D is unclear. Germline V gives CDR1 GTSNPN, CDR2 SVGIG (reference sequence). The germline V and J ends were trimmed by 4 bases and 0 bases, with 13 bases remaining between them. CDR3 length: 16 amino acids. The DNA of the CDR3 is TGTGCCTGGATCTTCAAGGGCAGCTCCTATAATTCACCCCTCCACTTT. Protein product: CAWIFKGSSYNSPLHF.

The chain recombines TRBV5-5 with TRBJ2-5; TRBD1 might be the D (6 bases). V was trimmed by 3 bases and J by 1 base, leaving 13 bases between them. Germline V CDR1 and CDR2: SGHKS, YYEKEE (reference sequence). The CDR3 is made up of 15 amino acids. This chain's CDR3 is CASSSYGQSQETQYF. CDR3 nucleotides: TGTGCCAGCAGCTCGTACGGACAGTCCCAAGAGACCCAGTACTTC.

This clone was seen more than once but under ten times. The rearrangement links TRBV5-1 to TRBJ1-1, with D perhaps matching TRBD1 (6 bases). The CDR3 has 11 amino acids. Germline lookup yields CDR1 SGHRS and CDR2 YFSETQ. V was pared by 4 bases and J by 8 bases, with 9 bases between. CDR3 loop: CASSNQGEAFF. In DNA, the CDR3 is TGCGCCAGCAGCAATCAGGGGGAAGCTTTCTTT.

V is TRBV7-7 and J is TRBJ2-1, with 7 bases matching TRBD2. The CDR3 sequence is 17 residues long. V was pared by 2 bases and J by 4 bases, with 11 bases of the junction left unmatched. The germline V gene encodes CDR1 SSHAT and CDR2 FNYEAQ (reference sequence). CDR3 protein: CASSLRGELAPYNEQFF. CDR3 in DNA: TGTGCCAGCAGCTTACGGGGGGAACTAGCACCTTACAATGAGCAGTTCTTC.

There are a few counts of this clone. The sample holds other DNA sequences that translate to the same CDR3. The chain joins TRBV5-6 to TRBJ1-6; D is uncertain. Germline assignment: CDR1 SGHDT and CDR2 YYEEEE. The CDR3 is 12 residues long. The germline V and J ends were trimmed by 0 bases and 10 bases, with 5 bases remaining between them. The CDR3 reads CASSLGGSPLHF. Written as DNA, the CDR3 is TGTGCCAGCAGCTTGGGGGGATCACCCCTCCACTTT. Complete variable domain (other parts from reference TRBV5-6 and TRBJ1-6): DAGVTQSPTHLIKTRGQQVTLRCSPKSGHDTVSWYQQALGQGPQFIFQYYEEEERQRGNFPDRFSGHQFPNYSSELNVNALLLGDSALYLCASSLGGSPLHFGNGTRLTVT.

V usage is TRBV5-1 and J usage is TRBJ2-1; D gene uncertain. CDR3 size: 12 residues. The V end was cut by 4 bases, the J end by 2 bases, with 4 bases between. Germline loops: CDR1 SGHRS, CDR2 YFSETQ. The CDR3 DNA sequence: TGCGCCAGCAGCCAAACCTACAATGAGCAGTTCTTC. It is translated as CASSQTYNEQFF. The variable domain in full, completed from reference TRBV5-1 and TRBJ2-1, reads KAGVTQTPRYLIKTRGQQVTLSCSPISGHRSVSWYQQTPGQGLQFLFEYFSETQRNKGNFPGRFSGRQFSNSRSEMNVSTLELGDSALYLCASSQTYNEQFFGPGTRLTVL.

This clone was counted a few times. The V gene is TRBV27, the J gene TRBJ1-5, with D unclear. Deletions cut 2 bases from V and 2 bases from J, with 10 bases between. Germline-derived CDR1 and CDR2 are MNHEY and SMNVEV (reference sequence). The CDR3 runs to 15 residues. CDR3: CASSLEGSGNQPQHF. The CDR3 DNA sequence: TGTGCCAGCAGTTTAGAAGGGAGCGGCAATCAGCCCCAGCATTTT.

This rearrangement joins TRBV5-1 to TRBJ1-6, with 10 bases fitting TRBD1. The CDR3 loop spans 16 amino acids. Germline loops: CDR1 SGHRS, CDR2 YFSETQ. J gave up 10 bases and V 1 base, and 8 bases lay outside the gene matches. The CDR3 is CASSLHRDRGSSPLHF. The CDR3 DNA sequence: TGCGCCAGCAGCTTGCACCGGGACAGGGGCAGCTCACCCCTCCACTTT.

This clone turned up a few times. The chain is built from TRBV27 and TRBJ1-2; the match to TRBD1 covers 8 bases. The CDR3 runs to 13 residues. Germline V gene lookup returns CDR1 MNHEY and CDR2 SMNVEV (reference sequence). V was pared by 6 bases and J by 7 bases, with 7 bases of the junction left unmatched. CDR3 bases: TGTGCCAGCAGCCCAGACAGGGGTGCTGGCTACACCTTC. This encodes CASSPDRGAGYTF.